The 27 T cell receptor beta chains below were found in one sample sequenced in a study of regulatory T cells in long-lasting Graves disease. TCR beta libraries were built with iRepertoire HTBI primers and Arm-PCR of CDR3 regions. TCRdb ran MiXCR on the multiplex PCR reads and lists one entry per CDR3 protein. The table has 400,000 or so distinct CDR3 sequences, around 24% seen once. Documented time point: persistent/refractory GD, antithyroid drugs over 5 years with positive TRAb. PBMC-derived RNA was used for the TCR library. The material sequenced was peripheral blood mononuclear cells (PBMCs), taken when the disease was refractory, from a patient treated with antithyroid drugs. These receptors came from a female donor with Graves disease.

The rearrangement links TRBV7-2 to TRBJ1-1; D remains ambiguous. The germline V gene has CDR1 SGHTA and CDR2 FQGNSA. V was cut by 1 base and J by 4 bases, with 22 bases left in between. This CDR3 is 18 amino acids long. The CDR3 spells CASSLVGHSISGATEAFF. The CDR3 DNA reads as TGTGCCAGCAGCTTAGTTGGGCACAGTATATCGGGAGCCACTGAAGCTTTCTTT.

There are many counts of this clonotype. The chain joins TRBV29-1 to TRBJ1-2; D might be TRBD1 (5 bases). V was pared by 4 bases and J by 5 bases, with 26 bases between. This CDR3 has 17 residues. Germline V lookup: CDR1 SQVTM, CDR2 ANQGSEA. The CDR3 reads CSVGGAGPGVEPYGYTF. The DNA of the CDR3 is TGCAGCGTTGGCGGGGCGGGACCCGGCGTCGAACCTTATGGCTACACCTTC.

The CDR3 reads CSAARLATEQYF. The CDR3 DNA is TGCAGTGCTGCCAGACTAGCCACCGAGCAGTACTTC. V usage is TRBV20-1 and J usage is TRBJ2-7; 7 positions match TRBD2. The junction had 7 bases not matched to a gene; V was cut back by 5 bases and J by 6 bases. The CDR3 contains 12 residues. Germline-derived CDR1 and CDR2 are DFQATT and SNEGSKA (reference sequence).

V usage is TRBV20-1 and J usage is TRBJ1-4; D gene ambiguous. Trimming left V 6 bases short and J 7 bases short, with 15 bases between. This CDR3 comprises 13 residues. The germline V gene encodes CDR1 DFQATT and CDR2 SNEGSKA (reference sequence). The CDR3 here is CSADKGGSEKLFF. The DNA for the CDR3 is TGCAGTGCGGATAAGGGCGGCTCTGAAAAACTGTTTTTT.

The sample holds many counts of this clonotype. The chain is built from TRBV7-2 and TRBJ1-2; no clear D gene. V was cut by 4 bases and J by 4 bases, with 10 bases left in between. Germline values: CDR1 SGHTA, CDR2 FQGNSA. CDR3 length: 13 amino acids. CDR3 nucleotide sequence: TGTGCCAGCAGCTATGACACGGGCTATGGCTACACCTTC. It translates to CASSYDTGYGYTF.

This clonotype was recorded a few times. The chain carries TRBV6-2 or TRBV6-3 and TRBJ1-2; D gene unclear. The V end lost 6 bases, the J end lost 7 bases, and 9 bases lay between the germline ends. Per the germline V gene, CDR1 is MNHEY and CDR2 is SVGEGT. This CDR3 is built from 11 residues. The CDR3 DNA follows: TGTGCCAGCAGCTACACGGGTGGCTACACCTTC. Translation gives CASSYTGGYTF.

This clonotype was found many times. The chain is built from TRBV30 and TRBJ1-1; D remains unclear. CDR1 GTSNPN and CDR2 SVGIG come from the germline V gene (reference sequence). Trimming left V 4 bases short and J 6 bases short, with 18 bases between. The CDR3 extends over 14 amino acids. The CDR3, as DNA: TGTGCCTGGATTGGACCTGGACTAGGCGCTGAAGCTTTCTTT. Encoded protein: CAWIGPGLGAEAFF. The variable domain in full, with the rest retrieved from reference TRBV30 and TRBJ1-1, is SQTIHQWPATLVQPVGSPLSLECTVEGTSNPNLYWYRQAAGRGLQLLFYSVGIGQISSEVPQNLSASRPQDRQFILSSKKLLLSDSGFYLCAWIGPGLGAEAFFGQGTRLTVV.

V gene TRBV29-1 combines with J gene TRBJ1-1, with D hard to call. The CDR3 is made up of 11 amino acids. Trimming shortened V by 7 bases and J by 1 base, and 7 bases separated the two germline ends. From germline, CDR1 is SQVTM and CDR2 ANQGSEA. The CDR3 nucleotides are TGCAGCGGGATTGGGAACACTGAAGCTTTCTTT. Its protein product is CSGIGNTEAFF.

This clonotype occurred a few times. The rearrangement joins TRBV6-1 to TRBJ1-1; D gene ambiguous. CDR1 and CDR2 (germline): MNHNS, SASEGT. This CDR3 has 12 amino acids. Trimming removed 6 bases from V and 5 bases from J, with 10 bases in between. The CDR3 bases are TGTGCCAGCAGCCACCCGAGGACTGAAGCTTTCTTT. Translation: CASSHPRTEAFF.

As for this clonotype: This CDR3 fails to terminate in the conserved phenylalanine or tryptophan, so it likely reflects a read error. The chain has TRBV10-3 and TRBJ2-7, with TRBD2 matching 8 bases. From germline, CDR1 is ENHRY and CDR2 SYGVKD. The V segment lost 2 bases and the J segment 3 bases; nucleotides outside the gene matches: 6. The CDR3 is 15 residues long. CDR3 coding DNA: TGTGCCATCAGTGAGACGCGGACTAGCAGCTACGAGCAGTACCTC. Translated, it gives CAISETRTSSYEQYL.

This clonotype has at least ten counts. The rearrangement joins TRBV2 to TRBJ2-5, with D possibly called TRBD1 or TRBD2 (7 bases each). V was clipped by 11 bases and J by 0 bases, with 19 bases between them. The germline V gene encodes CDR1 SNHLY and CDR2 FYNNEI. This CDR3 spans 15 amino acids. CDR3 nucleotides: TGTGCCGAGGGGGCTAGCGGAGCGTACCAAGAGACCCAGTACTTC. Residues: CAEGASGAYQETQYF.

This clonotype appeared many times. This sequence joins TRBV7-2 and TRBJ2-5; TRBD1 might be the D (6 bases). The germline gives CDR1 SGHTA, CDR2 FQGNSA. V lost 1 base and J lost 2, with 11 bases in between. The CDR3 is 15 residues long. The DNA for the CDR3 is TGTGCCAGCAGCTTAGAGCACAGGGTACAAGAGACCCAGTACTTC. Its translation: CASSLEHRVQETQYF.

The chain has TRBV3-1 and TRBJ1-6; D is possibly TRBD1 (6 bases). Trimming removed 4 bases at V and 6 bases at J, with 16 bases between. There are 16 residues in the CDR3. Germline V gene data show CDR1 as LGHDT and CDR2 as YNNKEL (reference sequence). This chain's CDR3 is CASSRGTTDLNSPLHF. In nucleotides, the CDR3 is TGTGCCAGCAGCCGTGGGACAACCGACCTTAATTCACCCCTCCACTTT.

This clonotype was detected many times. The chain uses TRBV28 and TRBJ2-7; 7 bases are a match to TRBD2. V shed 7 bases, J shed 2 bases, and the junction held 2 bases outside the gene matches. From germline, CDR1 is MDHEN and CDR2 SYDVKM. The CDR3 is made up of 12 amino acids. The DNA of the CDR3 is TGTGCCAGCAACCGGGGGGCCTACGAGCAGTACTTC. Protein sequence: CASNRGAYEQYF.

This sequence joins TRBV28 and TRBJ2-5, with 7 bases aligning to TRBD1. V was clipped by 5 bases and J by 2 bases; unmatched bases: 14. Germline-derived CDR1 and CDR2 are MDHEN and SYDVKM. The CDR3 is 17 amino acids. Here the CDR3 reads CASSRIWTGGDQETQYF. Written as DNA, the CDR3 is TGTGCCAGCAGTCGCATCTGGACAGGTGGGGATCAAGAGACCCAGTACTTC.

In this sample, this clonotype turned up a few times. The chain has TRBV5-1 and TRBJ2-3; 11 bases are a match to TRBD2. CDR1 is SGHRS and CDR2 is YFSETQ in the germline V gene. This CDR3 region has 16 residues. Losses at the gene ends were 5 bases for V and 1 base for J; bases not matched to a gene: 6. CDR3 loop: CASSSQGLAGTDTQYF. The CDR3 DNA follows: TGCGCCAGCAGTTCACAGGGACTAGCGGGCACAGATACGCAGTATTTT.

This clonotype was seen at least ten times. V gene TRBV2 combines with J gene TRBJ2-7, with 8 bases aligning to TRBD2. The CDR3 contains 16 residues. V lost 5 bases, J lost 2 bases, and 11 bases stayed unmatched. Germline V gene sequence: CDR1 SNHLY, CDR2 FYNNEI. The chain's CDR3 is CASSPQGSGITYEQYF. The CDR3 coding sequence is TGTGCCAGCAGTCCCCAGGGTAGCGGGATAACCTACGAGCAGTACTTC. Using reference TRBV2 and TRBJ2-7 for the parts outside the CDR3, the full variable domain is EPEVTQTPSHQVTQMGQEVILRCVPISNHLYFYWYRQILGQKVEFLVSFYNNEISEKSEIFDDQFSVERPDGSNFTLKIRSTKLEDSAMYFCASSPQGSGITYEQYFGPGTRLTVT.

This clonotype was seen a few times. The rearrangement joins TRBV5-8 to TRBJ2-2; possibly TRBD2 for D (5 bases). Trimming left V 1 base short and J 6 bases short, with 13 bases between. The CDR3 is made up of 15 amino acids. CDR1 SGHTS and CDR2 YDEGEE come from the germline V gene. CDR3 nucleotides: TGTGCCAGCAGCTTGTCGGGGAGAAGGGCCGGGGAGCTGTTTTTT. Translating it yields CASSLSGRRAGELFF.

The chain uses TRBV5-5 and TRBJ1-2; TRBD1 matches 9 bases. Germline CDR1 SGHKS, CDR2 YYEKEE (reference sequence). This CDR3 comprises 15 residues. V lost 3 bases to trimming and J lost 9 bases; unmatched junction nucleotides: 12. Written as DNA, the CDR3 is TGTGCCAGCAGCTCAACTCCGGGACAGGGTATTAGCTACACCTTC. Protein sequence: CASSSTPGQGISYTF.

This rearrangement joins TRBV2 to TRBJ2-3; TRBD2 is a possible D gene (6 bases). Trimming shortened V by 2 bases and J by 5 bases, and 11 bases separated the two germline ends. CDR1 and CDR2 from the germline V gene are SNHLY and FYNNEI. This CDR3 region has 14 residues. CDR3 sequence reads: CASSELAKIDTQYF. CDR3 in DNA: TGTGCCAGCAGTGAACTAGCGAAGATAGATACGCAGTATTTT.

Concerning this clonotype itself: A junction boundary mismatches the germline segment, possibly from a read error. The CDR3 sequence is CASSPEGWGYGQYF. For the CDR3, the DNA is TGTGCCAGCAGCCCGGAGGGGTGGGGATACGGGCAGTACTTC. The chain combines TRBV11-2 with TRBJ2-7; D possibly corresponds to TRBD2 (6 bases). The CDR3 length is 14 residues. Germline CDR1 SGHAT, CDR2 FQNNGV.

As concerns this clonotype: One base away lies a much larger clone, so this may be a sequencing read error. The CDR3 does not end in the conserved phenylalanine or tryptophan, so this is likely a read error. V is TRBV28 and J is TRBJ2-5; D is perhaps TRBD1 (5 bases). The germline V gene has CDR1 MDHEN and CDR2 SYDVKM. The CDR3 sequence is 17 residues long. Trimming took off 5 bases at V and 4 bases at J, with 23 bases between the two ends. CDR3 residues: CASSPGAPQVWLETQYL. CDR3 in DNA: TGTGCCAGCAGTCCTGGCGCCCCACAGGTTTGGCTAGAGACCCAGTACCTC.

As for this clonotype: Here the CDR3 omits its conserved ending phenylalanine or tryptophan, so a read error is the likely source. The chain has TRBV18 and TRBJ1-1, with 7 positions matching TRBD1. The V and J ends lost 3 bases and 8 bases, in that order; junction bases with no gene match: 0. Germline CDR1 reads KGHSH; CDR2 reads LQKENI. The CDR3 is 11 amino acids. CDR3 sequence: CASSPDREAFL. In DNA form, the CDR3 reads TGTGCCAGCTCACCGGACAGGGAAGCTTTCCTT.

This clonotype was counted a few times. The V gene is TRBV9, the J gene TRBJ2-7, with 13 bases matching TRBD2. V trimming: 3 bases; J trimming: 5 bases; junction bases outside the gene matches: 11. Germline CDR1 reads SGDLS; CDR2 reads YYNGEE. The CDR3 is 17 amino acids. CDR3 residues: CASSEDPTSGRVHEQYF. Written as DNA, the CDR3 is TGTGCCAGCAGCGAGGACCCCACTAGCGGGAGGGTCCACGAGCAGTACTTC.

The J gene is TRBJ1-2, the V gene TRBV18; 7 bases agree with TRBD1. The junction had 5 bases not matched to a gene; V was cut back by 3 bases and J by 1 base. CDR3 length: 15 residues. Germline CDR1 reads KGHSH; CDR2 reads LQKENI. CDR3 sequence reads: CASSPGQTHNYGYTF. The CDR3 DNA reads TGTGCCAGCTCACCGGGACAGACTCATAACTATGGCTACACCTTC.

This clonotype was seen more than once but under ten times. This chain connects TRBV19 to TRBJ2-2; D gene uncertain. There are 11 residues in the CDR3. Germline CDR1 and CDR2: LNHDA and SQIVND (reference sequence). Trimming pared 8 bases from V and 6 bases from J, leaving 7 bases between. The CDR3 loop is CASFISGELFF. The DNA for the CDR3 is TGTGCCAGTTTTATATCCGGGGAGCTGTTTTTT. Together with reference TRBV19 and TRBJ2-2, the CDR3 gives the full variable domain: DGGITQSPKYLFRKEGQNVTLSCEQNLNHDAMYWYRQDPGQGLRLIYYSQIVNDFQKGDIAEGYSVSREKKESFPLTVTSAQKNPTAFYLCASFISGELFFGEGSRLTVL.

This clonotype was observed at least ten times. The CDR3 DNA is TGTGCCAGCAGCATTGAGGGTAATTCCTACGAGCAGTACTTC. This translates into CASSIEGNSYEQYF. The genes are TRBV7-2 and TRBJ2-7; possibly TRBD2 for D (5 bases). Per the germline V gene, CDR1 is SGHTA and CDR2 is FQGNSA. The CDR3 sequence is 14 residues long. V lost 5 bases to trimming and J lost 1 base, with 12 bases between them.